Listed below are T cell receptor beta chains from one sample, sequenced in a study of a mutant IDH1 vaccine in newly diagnosed glioma. The antigens for these receptors are not known. Only in-frame clones appear in the TCRdb table, and some are missing; sequencing was by immunoSEQ multiplex PCR. Among 40,000 or so clones listed, roughly 80% were seen once. The specimen was PBMCs, collected from a glioma patient whose treatment included an IDH1 peptide vaccine. Source of these receptors: a man between 50 and 59 years old with glioma. The CDR3 runs from the conserved cysteine through the conserved F or W. The D gene is left open where the match is weak. Rows give clone size only sometimes, using once, few, many, or a class for an expanded clone.

D: -
V: TRBV18
size: few
J: TRBJ1-4
DNA: TGTGCCAGCTCACCAAGGCCTAATGAAAAACTGTTTTTT
CDR3: CASSPRPNEKLFF

D: -
V: TRBV5-1
size: -
J: TRBJ1-3
DNA: TGCGCCAGCAGCTTCGGAAACACCATATATTTT
CDR3: CASSFGNTIYF

D: -
V: TRBV19
size: -
J: TRBJ1-2
DNA: TGTGCCAGTAGTACGAGGCGCCCAGGGGAAAACGATGGCTACACCTTC
CDR3: CASSTRRPGENDGYTF

D: -
V: TRBV10-1
size: once
J: TRBJ2-1
DNA: TGCGCCAGCAGTGGACAGCCGGGGGTCAATGAGCAGTTCTTC
CDR3: CASSGQPGVNEQFF

D: -
V: TRBV5-4
size: -
J: TRBJ2-7
DNA: TGTGCCAGCAGCTCCGTAAACAGGGACGAGCAGTACTTC
CDR3: CASSSVNRDEQYF

D: -
V: TRBV2
size: -
J: TRBJ2-7
DNA: TGTGCCAGCAGTGAAGGCTACGAGCAGTACTTC
CDR3: CASSEGYEQYF

D: TRBD2
V: TRBV7-2
size: -
J: TRBJ2-7
DNA: TGTGCCAGCAGCTTAAGCGGGGGGGCCGGCGAGCAGTACTTC
CDR3: CASSLSGGAGEQYF

D: TRBD1
V: TRBV7-9
size: -
J: TRBJ2-5
DNA: TGTGCCAGCAGCTCGACAGGGGTAGAGACCCAGTACTTC
CDR3: CASSSTGVETQYF

D: -
V: TRBV7-2
size: few
J: TRBJ2-7
DNA: TGTGCCAGCAGCTTAGAGTACGAGCAGTACTTC
CDR3: CASSLEYEQYF

D: -
V: TRBV10-3
size: -
J: TRBJ1-2
DNA: TGTGCCATCAGCTCGACACTAGGGAGGGGGGGCTACACCTTC
CDR3: CAISSTLGRGGYTF

D: TRBD1
V: TRBV2
size: -
J: TRBJ2-7
DNA: TGTGCCAGCCGTCCAGGGGGCGAGGGGGAGCAGTACTTC
CDR3: CASRPGGEGEQYF

D: -
V: TRBV5-6
size: few
J: TRBJ1-5
DNA: TGTGCCAGCAGTCGGGGTGAGGACAGAAGCCAGCCCCAGCATTTT
CDR3: CASSRGEDRSQPQHF

D: -
V: TRBV19
size: -
J: TRBJ2-6
DNA: TGTGCCAGTAACCCAGGGGGGGAAATCGGGGCCAACGTCCTGACTTTC
CDR3: CASNPGGEIGANVLTF

D: -
V: TRBV5-6
size: once
J: TRBJ1-1
DNA: TGTGCCAGCAGCTGGAACACTGAAGCTTTCTTT
CDR3: CASSWNTEAFF

D: TRBD1
V: TRBV10-3
size: -
J: TRBJ2-7
DNA: TGTGCCATCAGTGGAAGAGACAGGGGAAACGAGCAGTACTTC
CDR3: CAISGRDRGNEQYF

D: TRBD1
V: TRBV5-4
size: -
J: TRBJ2-3
DNA: TGTGCCAGCAGCTGGGGGACAGCTGACTCCACAGATACGCAGTATTTT
CDR3: CASSWGTADSTDTQYF

D: -
V: TRBV27
size: -
J: TRBJ2-2
DNA: TGTGCCAGCAGTTTATATCAGAACACCGGGGAGCTGTTTTTT
CDR3: CASSLYQNTGELFF

D: -
V: TRBV10-3
size: few
J: TRBJ1-1
DNA: TGTGCCATCAGTCAGGGAGGGGTTGAAGCTTTCTTT
CDR3: CAISQGGVEAFF

D: TRBD2
V: TRBV2
size: -
J: TRBJ2-7
DNA: TGTGCCATTGAGCCTAGCGGTCAGTCCTACGAGCAGTACTTC
CDR3: CAIEPSGQSYEQYF

D: -
V: TRBV6-1
size: -
J: TRBJ1-2
DNA: TGTGCCAGCAGTGAAAGGTCAGGGAGGGGTGGCTACACCTTC
CDR3: CASSERSGRGGYTF

D: -
V: TRBV15
size: once
J: TRBJ2-6
DNA: TGTGCCACCAGCAGAGATGGACCCACCAGGTCGAACTCTGGGGCCAACGTCCTGACTTTC
CDR3: CATSRDGPTRSNSGANVLTF

D: -
V: TRBV28
size: -
J: TRBJ2-7
DNA: TGTGCCAGCAGTTCCCTCCGGGGTTCCGGCTCCTACGAGCAGTACTTC
CDR3: CASSSLRGSGSYEQYF

D: TRBD2
V: TRBV6-5
size: -
J: TRBJ2-7
DNA: TGTGCCAGCAGTCCACGGGGGGGGTGGGAGCAGTACTTC
CDR3: CASSPRGGWEQYF

D: TRBD1
V: TRBV5-1
size: -
J: TRBJ1-2
DNA: TGCGCCAGCAGCAAAGGACAGGGGAGGAATGACTATGGCTACACCTTC
CDR3: CASSKGQGRNDYGYTF

D: -
V: TRBV2
size: -
J: TRBJ2-7
DNA: TGTGCCAGCAGTTACCACGAGCAGTACTTC
CDR3: CASSYHEQYF

D: TRBD1
V: TRBV10-3
size: -
J: TRBJ2-2
DNA: TGTGCCATCAGCCGGGACAGGGGAGACACCGGGGAGCTGTTTTTT
CDR3: CAISRDRGDTGELFF

D: -
V: TRBV10-3
size: -
J: TRBJ2-7
DNA: TGTGCCATCAGTGCCAATTCAGAAGGAGAGTACTTC
CDR3: CAISANSEGEYF

D: -
V: TRBV11-2
size: -
J: TRBJ2-7
DNA: TGTGCCAGCAGCTGGACACAGGCCTCTTCCTACGAGCAGTACTTC
CDR3: CASSWTQASSYEQYF

D: -
V: TRBV10-3
size: few
J: TRBJ1-2
DNA: TGTGCCATCAGATCCGGCGGCTACACCTTC
CDR3: CAIRSGGYTF

D: TRBD1
V: TRBV6-1
size: -
J: TRBJ1-2
DNA: TGTGCCAGCAGTGATAGGGACAGGGGGCCGTGGGGCTACACCTTC
CDR3: CASSDRDRGPWGYTF